Described below is a single T cell receptor beta chain sequence and its context. Only in-frame clones appear in the TCRdb table, and some are missing; sequencing was by immunoSEQ multiplex PCR. The table records around 34,000 clones, around three quarters of them present only once. Germline assignment: CDR1 SQVTM and CDR2 ANQGSEA. Between the trimmed V and J ends, which lost 6 bases and 2 bases, there was a span of 13 bases. There are 13 residues in the CDR3. The source of the sample is a study of blood T cell repertoires in COVID-19. Study in general: COVID-19 samples, acute and convalescent, were from the United States, Italy and Spain. The analysed material was cDNA or gDNA that came from T cells, B-cell-depleted T cells, or PBMCs.

The receptor was derived from a woman in her 70s with acute or convalescent COVID-19. The V gene is TRBV29-1, the J gene TRBJ1-2, with D perhaps TRBD1 (5 bases). Sequencing was done on a sample of peripheral blood. CDR3 sequence reads: CSVSGAGNYGYTF. The CDR3 nucleotides read TGCAGCGTCTCGGGAGCAGGGAACTATGGCTACACCTTC.